The subject of this entry is one T cell receptor beta chain. In the original analysis: For nucleated cells, counts were estimated from reference gene primer amplification. Profiled with immunoSEQ multiplex PCR; TCRdb holds only in-frame clones, not every one. V and J calls and clone size follow that table, whereas D and trimming were derived from the DNA. The table records roughly 500,000 clones, about 88% of them present only once. Germline-derived CDR1 and CDR2 are LNHNV and YYDKDF (reference sequence). The CDR3 is made up of 14 amino acids. The V and J ends lost 3 bases and 6 bases, in that order; junction bases with no gene match: 2. The data stem from a study of blood T cell repertoires in COVID-19. Whole-study context: From the United States, Italy and Spain came samples of acute and convalescent COVID-19.

Sequences were obtained from peripheral blood. The rearrangement links TRBV15 to TRBJ2-2, with 9 bases lining up with TRBD1. The clonotype comes from a man aged 18 to 35 with COVID-19, enrolled during active disease. The CDR3 reads CATSSGQGPGELFF. The CDR3 DNA reads TGTGCCACCAGCAGCGGACAGGGGCCCGGGGAGCTGTTTTTT.